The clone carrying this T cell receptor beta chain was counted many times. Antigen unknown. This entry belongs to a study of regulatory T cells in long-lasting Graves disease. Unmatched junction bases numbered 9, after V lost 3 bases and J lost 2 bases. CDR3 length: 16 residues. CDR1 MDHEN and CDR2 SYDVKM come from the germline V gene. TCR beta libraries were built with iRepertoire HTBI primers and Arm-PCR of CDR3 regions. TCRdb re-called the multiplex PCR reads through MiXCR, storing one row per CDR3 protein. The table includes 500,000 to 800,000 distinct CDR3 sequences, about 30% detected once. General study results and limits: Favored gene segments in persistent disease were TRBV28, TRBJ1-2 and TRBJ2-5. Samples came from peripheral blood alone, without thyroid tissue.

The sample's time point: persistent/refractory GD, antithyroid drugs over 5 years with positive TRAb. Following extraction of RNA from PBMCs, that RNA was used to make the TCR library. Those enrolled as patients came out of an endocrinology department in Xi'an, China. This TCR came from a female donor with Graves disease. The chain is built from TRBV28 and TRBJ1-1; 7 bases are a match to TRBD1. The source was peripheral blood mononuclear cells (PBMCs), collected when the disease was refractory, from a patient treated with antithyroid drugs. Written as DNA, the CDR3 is TGTGCCAGCAGTTTCCGGTCGACAGGGCTTAACACTGAAGCTTTCTTT. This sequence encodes CASSFRSTGLNTEAFF.